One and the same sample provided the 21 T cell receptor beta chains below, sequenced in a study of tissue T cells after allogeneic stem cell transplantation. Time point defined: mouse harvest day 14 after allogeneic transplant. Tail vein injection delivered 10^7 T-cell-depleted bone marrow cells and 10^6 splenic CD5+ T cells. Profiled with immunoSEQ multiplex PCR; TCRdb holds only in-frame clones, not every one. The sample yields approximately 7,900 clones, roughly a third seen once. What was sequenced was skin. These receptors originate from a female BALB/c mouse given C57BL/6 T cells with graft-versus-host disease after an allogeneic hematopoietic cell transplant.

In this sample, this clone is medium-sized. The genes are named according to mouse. The CDR3 protein is CASSLSSKDTQYF. The part of the CDR3 DNA that was read is TGTGCCAGCAGTCTGTCGTCAAAAGACACCCAGTAC. The gene calls are TRBV26 and TRBJ2-5, with D unclear. Read data end 1 residue before the CDR3 end; the end is taken from the germline J gene. The germline CDR1 and CDR2 sequences are KGHPV and FQNQEV (reference sequence). Trimming stripped 0 bases from V and 4 bases from J, with 5 bases between. The CDR3 is 13 amino acids.

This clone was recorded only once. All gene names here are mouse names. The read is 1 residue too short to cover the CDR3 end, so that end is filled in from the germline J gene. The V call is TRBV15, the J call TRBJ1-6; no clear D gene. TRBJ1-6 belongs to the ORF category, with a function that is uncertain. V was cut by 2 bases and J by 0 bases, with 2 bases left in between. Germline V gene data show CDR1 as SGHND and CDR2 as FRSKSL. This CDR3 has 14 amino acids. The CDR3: CASSLNSYNSPLYF. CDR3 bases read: TGTGCCAGCAGTTTAAATTCCTATAATTCGCCCCTCTAC.

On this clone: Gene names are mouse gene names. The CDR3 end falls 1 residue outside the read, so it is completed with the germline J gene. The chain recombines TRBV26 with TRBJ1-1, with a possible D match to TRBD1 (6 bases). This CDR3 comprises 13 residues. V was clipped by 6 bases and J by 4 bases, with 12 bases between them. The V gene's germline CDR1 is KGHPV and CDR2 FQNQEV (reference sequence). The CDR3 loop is CASSYRVGTEVFF. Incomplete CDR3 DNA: TGTGCCAGCAGCTACAGGGTTGGCACAGAAGTCTTC.

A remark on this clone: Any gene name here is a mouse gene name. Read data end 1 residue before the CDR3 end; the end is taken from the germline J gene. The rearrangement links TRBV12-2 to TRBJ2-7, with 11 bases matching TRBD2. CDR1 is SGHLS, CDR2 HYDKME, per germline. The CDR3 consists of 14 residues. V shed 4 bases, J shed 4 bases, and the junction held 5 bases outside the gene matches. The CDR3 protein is CASSTGTGGYEQYF. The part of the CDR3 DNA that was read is TGTGCCAGCTCCACCGGGACTGGGGGTTATGAACAGTAC.

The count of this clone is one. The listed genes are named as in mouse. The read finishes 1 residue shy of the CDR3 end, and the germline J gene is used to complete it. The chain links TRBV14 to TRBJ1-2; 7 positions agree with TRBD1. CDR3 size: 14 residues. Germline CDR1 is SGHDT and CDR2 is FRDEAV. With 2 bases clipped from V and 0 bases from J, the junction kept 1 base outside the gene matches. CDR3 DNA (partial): TGTGCCAGCAGTTTTGGGACAGCAAACTCCGACTACACC. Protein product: CASSFGTANSDYT. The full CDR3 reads CASSFGTANSDYTF.

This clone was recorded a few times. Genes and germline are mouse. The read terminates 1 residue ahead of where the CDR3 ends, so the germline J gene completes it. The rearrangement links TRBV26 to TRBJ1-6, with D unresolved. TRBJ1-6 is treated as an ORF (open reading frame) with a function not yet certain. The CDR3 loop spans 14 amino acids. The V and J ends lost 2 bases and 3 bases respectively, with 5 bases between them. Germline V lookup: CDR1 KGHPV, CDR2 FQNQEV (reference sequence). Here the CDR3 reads CASSLGNYNSPLYF. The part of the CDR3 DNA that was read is TGTGCCAGCAGTCTGGGCAACTATAATTCGCCCCTCTAC.

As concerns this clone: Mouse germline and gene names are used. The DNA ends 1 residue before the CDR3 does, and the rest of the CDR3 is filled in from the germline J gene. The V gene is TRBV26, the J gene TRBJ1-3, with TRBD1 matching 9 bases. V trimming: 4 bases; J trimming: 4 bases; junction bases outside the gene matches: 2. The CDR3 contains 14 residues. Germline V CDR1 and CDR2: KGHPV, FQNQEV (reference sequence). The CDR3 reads CASSHRGRGNTLYF. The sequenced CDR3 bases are TGTGCCAGCAGTCACAGGGGGCGAGGAAATACGCTCTAT. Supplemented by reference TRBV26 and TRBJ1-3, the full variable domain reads NSKVIQTPRYLVKGQGQKAKMRCIPEKGHPVVFWYQQNKNNEFKFLINFQNQEVLQQIDMTEKRFSAECPSNSPCSLEIQSSEAGDSALYLCASSHRGRGNTLYFGEGSRLIVV.

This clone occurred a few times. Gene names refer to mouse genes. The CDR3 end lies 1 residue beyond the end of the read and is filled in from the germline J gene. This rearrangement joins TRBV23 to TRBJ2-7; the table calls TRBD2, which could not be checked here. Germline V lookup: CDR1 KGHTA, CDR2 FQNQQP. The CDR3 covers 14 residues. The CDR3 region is CSSSQGLDSYEQYF. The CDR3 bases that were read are TGCTCCAGCAGTCAAGGACTGGACTCCTATGAACAGTAC.

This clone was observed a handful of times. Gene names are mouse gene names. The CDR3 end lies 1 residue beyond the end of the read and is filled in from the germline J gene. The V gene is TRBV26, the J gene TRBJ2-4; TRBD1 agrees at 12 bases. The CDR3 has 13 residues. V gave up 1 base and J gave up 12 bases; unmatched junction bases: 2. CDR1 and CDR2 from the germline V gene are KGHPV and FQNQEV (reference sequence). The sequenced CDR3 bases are TGTGCCAGCAGTCTGTGGGGACAGGGGGCTTTGTAC. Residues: CASSLWGQGALY. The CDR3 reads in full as CASSLWGQGALYF.

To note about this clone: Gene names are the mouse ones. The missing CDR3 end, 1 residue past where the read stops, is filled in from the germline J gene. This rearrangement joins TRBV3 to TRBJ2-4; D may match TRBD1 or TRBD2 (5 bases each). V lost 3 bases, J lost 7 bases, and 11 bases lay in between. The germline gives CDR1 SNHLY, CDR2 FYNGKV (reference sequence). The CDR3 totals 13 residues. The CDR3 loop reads CASSFGAEDTLYF. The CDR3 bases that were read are TGTGCCAGCAGCTTCGGGGCAGAGGACACCTTGTAC. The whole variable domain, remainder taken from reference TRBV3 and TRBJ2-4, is GPKVLQIPSHQIIDMGQMVTLNCDPVSNHLYFYWYKQILGQQMEFLVNFYNGKVMEKSKLFKDQFSVERPDGSYFTLKIQPTALEDSAVYFCASSFGAEDTLYFGAGTRLSVL.

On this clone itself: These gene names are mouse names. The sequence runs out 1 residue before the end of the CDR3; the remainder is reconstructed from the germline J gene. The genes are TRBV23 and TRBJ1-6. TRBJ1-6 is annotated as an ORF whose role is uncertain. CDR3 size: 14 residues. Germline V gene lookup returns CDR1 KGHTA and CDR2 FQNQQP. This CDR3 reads CSSSLGLNNSPLYF. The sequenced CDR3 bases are TGCTCCAGCAGTCTCGGACTGAATAATTCGCCCCTCTAC.

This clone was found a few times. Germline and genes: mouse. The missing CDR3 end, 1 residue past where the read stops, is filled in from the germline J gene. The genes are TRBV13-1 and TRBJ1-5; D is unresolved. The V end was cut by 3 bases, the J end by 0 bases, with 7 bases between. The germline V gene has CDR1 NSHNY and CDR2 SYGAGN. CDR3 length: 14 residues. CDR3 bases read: TGTGCCAGCAGTGGCAGGTCTAACAACCAGGCTCCGCTT. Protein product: CASSGRSNNQAPL. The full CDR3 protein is CASSGRSNNQAPLF.

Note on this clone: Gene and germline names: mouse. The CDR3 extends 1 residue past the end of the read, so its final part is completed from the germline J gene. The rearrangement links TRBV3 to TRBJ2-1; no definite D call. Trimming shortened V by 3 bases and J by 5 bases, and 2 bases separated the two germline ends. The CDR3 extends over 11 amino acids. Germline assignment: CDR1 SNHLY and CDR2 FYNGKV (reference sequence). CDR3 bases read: TGTGCCAGCAGCTTGGATGCTGAGCAGTTC. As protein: CASSLDAEQF. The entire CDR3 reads CASSLDAEQFF.

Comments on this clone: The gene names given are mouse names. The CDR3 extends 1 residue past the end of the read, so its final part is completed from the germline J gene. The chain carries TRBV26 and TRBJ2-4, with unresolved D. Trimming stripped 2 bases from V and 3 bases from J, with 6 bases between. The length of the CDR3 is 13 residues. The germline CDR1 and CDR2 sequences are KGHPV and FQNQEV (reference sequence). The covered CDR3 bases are TGTGCCAGCAGTCTGACGAGGCAAAACACCTTGTAC. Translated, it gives CASSLTRQNTLY. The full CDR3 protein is CASSLTRQNTLYF. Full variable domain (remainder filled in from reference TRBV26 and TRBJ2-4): NSKVIQTPRYLVKGQGQKAKMRCIPEKGHPVVFWYQQNKNNEFKFLINFQNQEVLQQIDMTEKRFSAECPSNSPCSLEIQSSEAGDSALYLCASSLTRQNTLYFGAGTRLSVL.

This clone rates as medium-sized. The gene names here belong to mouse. CDR3 sequence: CASSLETYYAEQFF. The sequenced CDR3 bases are TGTGCCAGCAGTCTGGAGACATACTATGCTGAGCAGTTC. V and J are TRBV26 and TRBJ2-1; D gene ambiguous. The CDR3 end falls 1 residue outside the read, so it is completed with the germline J gene. Trimming left V 2 bases short and J 2 bases short, with 7 bases between. This CDR3 comprises 14 residues. Germline CDR1 reads KGHPV; CDR2 reads FQNQEV (reference sequence).

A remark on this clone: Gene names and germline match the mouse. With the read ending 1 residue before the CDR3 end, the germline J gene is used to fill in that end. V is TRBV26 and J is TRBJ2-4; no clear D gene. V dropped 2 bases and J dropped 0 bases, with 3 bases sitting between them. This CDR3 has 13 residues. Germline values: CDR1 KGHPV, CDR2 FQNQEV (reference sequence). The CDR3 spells CASSLGSQNTLYF. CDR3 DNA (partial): TGTGCCAGCAGTCTGGGGAGTCAAAACACCTTGTAC.

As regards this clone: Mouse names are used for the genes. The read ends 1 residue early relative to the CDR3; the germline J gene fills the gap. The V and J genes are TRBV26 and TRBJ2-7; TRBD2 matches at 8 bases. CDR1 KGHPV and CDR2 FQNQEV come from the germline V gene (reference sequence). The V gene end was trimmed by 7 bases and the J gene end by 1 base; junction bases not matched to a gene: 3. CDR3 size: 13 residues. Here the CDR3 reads CASTRLGSYEQYF. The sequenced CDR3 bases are TGTGCCAGCACTCGACTGGGGTCCTATGAACAGTAC.

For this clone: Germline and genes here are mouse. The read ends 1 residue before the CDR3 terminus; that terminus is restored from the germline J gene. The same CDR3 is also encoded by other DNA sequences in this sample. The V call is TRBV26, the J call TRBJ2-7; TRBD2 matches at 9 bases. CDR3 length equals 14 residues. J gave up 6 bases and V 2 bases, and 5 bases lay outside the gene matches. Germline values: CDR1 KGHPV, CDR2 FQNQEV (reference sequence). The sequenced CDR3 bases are TGTGCCAGCAGTCTGAGTGGGGGGGCGCTTGAACAGTAC. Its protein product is CASSLSGGALEQY. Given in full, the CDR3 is CASSLSGGALEQYF.

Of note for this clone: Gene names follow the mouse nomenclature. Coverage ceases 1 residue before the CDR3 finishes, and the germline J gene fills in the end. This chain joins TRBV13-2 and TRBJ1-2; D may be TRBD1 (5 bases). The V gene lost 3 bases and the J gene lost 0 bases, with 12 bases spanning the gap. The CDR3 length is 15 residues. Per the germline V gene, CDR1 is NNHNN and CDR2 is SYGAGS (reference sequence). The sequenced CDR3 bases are TGTGCCAGCGGTGTACGGGACGCCGCAAACTCCGACTACACC. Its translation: CASGVRDAANSDYT. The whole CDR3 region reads CASGVRDAANSDYTF.

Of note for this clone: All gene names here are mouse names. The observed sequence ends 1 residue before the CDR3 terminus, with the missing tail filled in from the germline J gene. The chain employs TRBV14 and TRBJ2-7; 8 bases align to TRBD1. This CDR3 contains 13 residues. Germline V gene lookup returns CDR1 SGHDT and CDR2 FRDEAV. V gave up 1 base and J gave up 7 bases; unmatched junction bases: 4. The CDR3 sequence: CASSFQGAGEQYF. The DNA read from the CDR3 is TGTGCCAGCAGTTTCCAGGGGGCTGGGGAACAGTAC.

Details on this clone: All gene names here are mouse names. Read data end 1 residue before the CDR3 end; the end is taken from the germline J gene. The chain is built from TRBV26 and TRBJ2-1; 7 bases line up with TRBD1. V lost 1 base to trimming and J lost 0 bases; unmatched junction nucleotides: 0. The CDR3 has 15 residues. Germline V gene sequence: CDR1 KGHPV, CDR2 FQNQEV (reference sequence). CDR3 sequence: CASSLWDSNYAEQFF. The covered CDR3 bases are TGTGCCAGCAGTCTGTGGGACAGTAACTATGCTGAGCAGTTC.